This T cell receptor (beta chain) was found in a study of identical twins. TCRdb re-called the 5' RACE reads through MiXCR, storing one row per CDR3 protein. The table has about 700,000 distinct CDR3 sequences, roughly 6% seen once. From germline, CDR1 is DFQATT and CDR2 SNEGSKA (reference sequence). The CDR3 totals 13 residues. Trimming took off 3 bases at V and 8 bases at J, with 16 bases between the two ends. The chain combines TRBV20-1 with TRBJ1-1, with D maybe TRBD1 (6 bases). The receptor comes from a man in his late teens or twenties in good health. Sequencing was performed on naive T cells sorted from blood. CDR3 protein: CSARQRGVAEAFF. CDR3 DNA: TGCAGTGCTAGGCAAAGGGGGGTAGCCGAAGCTTTCTTT.